The entry that follows covers one T cell receptor (beta chain) sequence. Its antigen is not known. Though nominally healthy at sampling, donors likely had unrecorded immune exposures. The data belong to a study of cytomegalovirus exposure and HLA in healthy donors. Overall study context: Earlier work reported 95 million to 130 million unique TCR beta sequences from about 180 million T cells.

The PCR was carried out with 60 Vbeta primers and 13 Jbeta primers. Generated by immunoSEQ multiplex PCR, the TCRdb table keeps only in-frame clones and is missing some. The data show about 160,000 clones, almost 80% seen once. This CDR3 has 15 residues. Germline V gene data show CDR1 as SGDLS and CDR2 as YYNGEE. V lost 4 bases and J lost 2, with 15 bases in between. The study, taken as a whole, reports: In a later analysis, an Asian-associated ancestry cluster reportedly showed fewer N-insertions than the approximately 670-donor mean. Cytomegalovirus association was listed for approximately 150 TCR beta chains.

The genes are TRBV9 and TRBJ2-5; D might be TRBD2 (7 bases). This clonotype originated in a young man in good health and CMV-seropositive. Material for sequencing was PBMCs. The CDR3 DNA is TGTGCCAGCAGCTGGGGGGCGGGGGAACAAGAGACCCAGTACTTC. Its translation is CASSWGAGEQETQYF.